This T cell receptor beta chain was captured by sequencing in a study of T cell responses to AZD1222 COVID-19 vaccine (dated by TCRdb to the early 2020s). Concerning the study at large: TCR sequencing covered over 230 trial participants: nearly 210 given two doses of AZD1222 and about 26 given two doses of MenACWY control vaccine. Trial participants were enrolled by age into 18-55, 56-69 and 70-plus year subgroups, with around 140, 26 and 57 TCR-sequenced participants respectively.

This clone appeared a single time. Which antigen it targets is not known. The junction departs from the called germline gene at one end, perhaps through a read error. The CDR3 regions of human TCRbeta chains were analyzed by immunosequencing. Processing in the source paper ran as follows. Repertoire TCRs were checked for matches against a reference library of SARS-CoV-2-specific TCRs that had been generated using the MIRA antigen-specificity platform. Breadth was defined as the fraction of unique TCRs that were SARS-CoV-2-associated, and depth was defined as the fraction of total T cells that were SARS-CoV-2-associated. Each spike-specific TCR was assigned to its reactive spike region and to a CD4 or CD8 class using the MIRA data. Log10-transformed breadth and depth values were compared by one-way ANOVA with Sidak's multiple comparisons tests. Held by TCRdb, this immuneACCESS table contains in-frame sequences only and omits some clones. Under half of the omission traces to an unresolved V gene where checked; the cause of the rest is unknown. V, J and clone size derive from that table, while D and trimming were established from the DNA sequence. This sample holds approximately 220,000 clones; about 92% were observed only once. Of the sample, 1% is held by the ten largest clones.

The sample's time point label, in plain terms: baseline before first vaccination. The treatment or condition label, read with the paper, signifies: meningococcal conjugate vaccine given as trial control. Samples from vaccinated people were obtained from the UK trials COV001 and COV002, which included a single-blind randomized controlled phase 2/3 trial of AZD1222 (ChAdOx1 nCoV-19) in healthy adults. Trial participant PBMC samples were collected at day 0 and day 28 after the second dose for TCRbeta chain sequencing. Overall results and qualifications from the work: No day 14 peak-response samples were available, so repertoires were characterized only after the peak T cell response. The 56-69-year group was small, and its depth increase did not reach significance, likely because of low power. Participants were mostly white British, with more females than males. The authors suggested clonal diversity may have been underestimated. Nearly half of unique spike-specific TCRs reportedly recognized epitopes outside regions mutated in the B.1.351 and B.1.1.7 variants. The whole spike protein was spanned by vaccine-associated CD4 TCRs, and dominant responses were seen in regions 160-218 and 743-854. Only 5 to 7 AZD1222 recipients were SARS-CoV-2 seropositive at baseline, limiting conclusions about previously exposed vaccinees. After two AZD1222 doses, both the breadth and the depth of spike-specific TCRs were significantly higher than at day 0 and than in MenACWY recipients.

CDR1 and CDR2 are drawn from the germline V gene: MDHEN, SYDVKM. Measured from the cysteine to the phenylalanine, the CDR3 is 13 residues long. The sequence is cut down to CDR3 DNA, 39 bases in frame from base 1. The sample here was peripheral blood, taken on day 0 of MenACWY control vaccination. The V and J genes are TRBV28 and TRBJ1-1; the D region possibly corresponds to TRBD1 (5 bases align). The origin of this receptor is an adult in good health. Here the CDR3 is given as CASSSPPRSDIPF. The sequenced DNA: TGTGCCAGCAGTTCACCACCCAGGTCGGACATCCCTTTT.